This entry is about one T cell receptor (beta chain). What it binds is not known. The sample originates from a study of T cell responses to AZD1222 COVID-19 vaccine. Study observations and caveats: Rises in breadth and depth of Spike-specific TCRs came after two AZD1222 doses.

CDR3 length equals 15 residues. V was clipped by 5 bases and J by 4 bases; unmatched bases: 10. From germline, CDR1 is SGHVS and CDR2 FQNEAQ. Produced via immunoSEQ multiplex PCR; TCRdb's table is partial and in-frame only. The table records about 130,000 clones, roughly 85% of them present only once. The chain recombines TRBV7-8 with TRBJ1-2; 7 nucleotides align to TRBD1. This TCR derives from an adult in good health. The sequenced sample was peripheral blood, obtained on day 0 of AZD1222 vaccination. In DNA form, the CDR3 reads TGTGCCAGCAGCGAGAGGGACAGAGTAACCTATGGCTACACCTTC. The encoded protein is CASSERDRVTYGYTF.